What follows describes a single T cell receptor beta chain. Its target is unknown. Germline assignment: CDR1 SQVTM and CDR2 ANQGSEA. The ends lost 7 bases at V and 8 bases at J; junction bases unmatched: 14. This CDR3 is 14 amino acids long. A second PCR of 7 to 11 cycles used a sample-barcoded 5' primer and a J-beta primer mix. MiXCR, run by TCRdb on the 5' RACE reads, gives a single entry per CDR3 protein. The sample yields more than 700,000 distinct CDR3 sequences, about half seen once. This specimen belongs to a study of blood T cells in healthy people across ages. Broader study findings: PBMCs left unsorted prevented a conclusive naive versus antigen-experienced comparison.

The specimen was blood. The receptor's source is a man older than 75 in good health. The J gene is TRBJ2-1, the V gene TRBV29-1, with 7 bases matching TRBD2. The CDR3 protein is CSASGKAGTHEQFF. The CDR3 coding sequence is TGCAGCGCCTCTGGCAAAGCGGGAACCCATGAGCAGTTCTTC.